The 12 T cell receptor beta chains listed next were all sequenced from one sample in a study of T-cell reconstitution after alpha-beta-depleted transplantation in children. Unique molecular identifiers were incorporated into the prepared TCRbeta library. Via MiXCR, TCRdb re-called the PCR reads, giving one row per CDR3 protein. Of 600,000 or so distinct CDR3 sequences in the sample, more than 20% were seen once. The sample here was PBMCs, mostly from graft donor cells, taken 360 days after TCRalphabeta/CD19-depleted stem cell transplant. The receptors stem from a boy in the first two years of life who had a stem cell transplant for acute myeloid leukemia, so the T cells may come from the graft donor.

This sequence joins TRBV6-6 and TRBJ1-3; D not certain. Per germline, CDR1 MNHNY and CDR2 SVGAGI (reference sequence). The CDR3 sequence is 13 residues long. V was pared by 2 bases and J by 3 bases, with 5 bases between. The CDR3 DNA sequence: TGTGCCAGCAGTTACCCCGGTGGAAACACCATATATTTT. Its translation is CASSYPGGNTIYF.

The chain joins TRBV2 to TRBJ2-5, with TRBD1 identical over 9 bases. This CDR3 contains 15 residues. The junction had 4 bases not matched to a gene; V was cut back by 3 bases and J by 2 bases. Germline CDR1 reads SNHLY; CDR2 reads FYNNEI. For the CDR3, the DNA is TGTGCCAGCAGTGATGAGGGGACAGGGCAAGAGACCCAGTACTTC. As protein: CASSDEGTGQETQYF.

This clonotype appeared a few times. The chain employs TRBV20-1 and TRBJ2-3, with unresolved D. Germline V CDR1 and CDR2: DFQATT, SNEGSKA (reference sequence). The germline V and J ends were trimmed by 6 bases and 1 base, with 11 bases remaining between them. The CDR3 totals 13 residues. The CDR3 loop reads CSAQLLGTDTQYF. The CDR3 nucleotides read TGCAGTGCCCAGTTGTTAGGCACAGATACGCAGTATTTT.

V usage is TRBV20-1 and J usage is TRBJ2-3; TRBD1 matches 7 bases. Trimming removed 6 bases from V and 4 bases from J; junction bases left unmatched: 13. The germline CDR1 and CDR2 sequences are DFQATT and SNEGSKA (reference sequence). The CDR3 runs 15 residues. The CDR3 loop reads CSAILRGQNSDTQYF. The CDR3, as DNA: TGCAGTGCCATCCTACGGGGACAGAACTCAGATACGCAGTATTTT.

The J gene is TRBJ1-1, the V gene TRBV6-5; tentatively, D is TRBD1 (5 bases). Trimming shortened V by 0 bases and J by 1 base, and 15 bases separated the two germline ends. Germline assignment: CDR1 MNHEY and CDR2 SVGAGI. This CDR3 region has 17 residues. CDR3 in amino acids: CASSYSRITGENTEAFF. The CDR3, as DNA: TGTGCCAGCAGTTACTCGAGGATCACGGGGGAGAACACTGAAGCTTTCTTT.

In this sample, this clonotype turned up many times. J is TRBJ2-1 and V is TRBV29-1; the match to TRBD2 covers 7 bases. The CDR3 is made up of 13 amino acids. V was clipped by 6 bases and J by 5 bases; unmatched bases: 7. CDR1 is SQVTM and CDR2 is ANQGSEA in the germline V gene. The DNA of the CDR3 is TGCAGCGTAGCAGCGGGGTATGACAATGAGCAGTTCTTC. Protein product: CSVAAGYDNEQFF.

This clonotype was seen ten or more times. The chain recombines TRBV11-2 with TRBJ1-4, with 9 nucleotides matching TRBD1. Losses at the gene ends were 3 bases for V and 4 bases for J; bases not matched to a gene: 3. Germline values: CDR1 SGHAT, CDR2 FQNNGV. The CDR3 runs 15 residues. In nucleotides, the CDR3 is TGTGCCAGCAGCTTCGGGACAGGGATTAATGAAAAACTGTTTTTT. Encoded protein: CASSFGTGINEKLFF.

The chain's CDR3 is CASSPRSWDDTEAFF. In nucleotides, the CDR3 is TGTGCCAGTAGTCCCCGAAGCTGGGATGACACTGAAGCTTTCTTT. V is TRBV19 and J is TRBJ1-1; D gene unclear. CDR1 LNHDA and CDR2 SQIVND come from the germline V gene (reference sequence). CDR3 size: 15 residues. The V end lost 5 bases, the J end lost 3 bases, and 16 bases lay between the germline ends. The full variable domain, in which reference TRBV19 and TRBJ1-1 provide the parts outside the CDR3, is DGGITQSPKYLFRKEGQNVTLSCEQNLNHDAMYWYRQDPGQGLRLIYYSQIVNDFQKGDIAEGYSVSREKKESFPLTVTSAQKNPTAFYLCASSPRSWDDTEAFFGQGTRLTVV.

This clonotype was picked up many times. V is TRBV29-1 and J is TRBJ1-2; D unclear. The CDR3 sequence is 12 residues long. With 3 bases removed from V and 4 bases from J, the gap between germline ends came to 9 bases. Germline V CDR1 and CDR2: SQVTM, ANQGSEA. CDR3 sequence: CSVDRQFYGYTF. DNA for the CDR3: TGCAGCGTTGATCGGCAGTTCTATGGCTACACCTTC.

The rearrangement joins TRBV20-1 to TRBJ1-2; unclear D gene. Germline CDR1 DFQATT, CDR2 SNEGSKA (reference sequence). V lost 6 bases to trimming and J lost 4 bases, with 9 bases between them. The CDR3 consists of 11 residues. The CDR3 loop is CSAMKAYGYTF. The CDR3, as DNA: TGCAGTGCAATGAAGGCCTATGGCTACACCTTC.

This clonotype was seen a few times. The chain uses TRBV20-1 and TRBJ2-4; perhaps TRBD1 as D (6 bases). The CDR3 contains 16 residues. Germline lookup yields CDR1 DFQATT and CDR2 SNEGSKA (reference sequence). V was pared by 3 bases and J by 1 base, with 16 bases between. The CDR3 sequence: CSASPNTGRAKNIQYF. The CDR3 region has the DNA TGCAGTGCTAGTCCCAATACAGGGCGGGCCAAAAACATTCAGTACTTC.

The chain joins TRBV2 to TRBJ2-1; 8 bases are a match to TRBD2. Germline V gene sequence: CDR1 SNHLY, CDR2 FYNNEI. This CDR3 comprises 18 residues. Germline trimming cut 4 bases from V and 5 bases from J; bases unmatched to any gene: 16. CDR3 sequence (DNA): TGTGCCAGCAGTGGGTCCCCGGGTTACGGGGGGGCCGACAATGAGCAGTTCTTC. Translated, it gives CASSGSPGYGGADNEQFF.